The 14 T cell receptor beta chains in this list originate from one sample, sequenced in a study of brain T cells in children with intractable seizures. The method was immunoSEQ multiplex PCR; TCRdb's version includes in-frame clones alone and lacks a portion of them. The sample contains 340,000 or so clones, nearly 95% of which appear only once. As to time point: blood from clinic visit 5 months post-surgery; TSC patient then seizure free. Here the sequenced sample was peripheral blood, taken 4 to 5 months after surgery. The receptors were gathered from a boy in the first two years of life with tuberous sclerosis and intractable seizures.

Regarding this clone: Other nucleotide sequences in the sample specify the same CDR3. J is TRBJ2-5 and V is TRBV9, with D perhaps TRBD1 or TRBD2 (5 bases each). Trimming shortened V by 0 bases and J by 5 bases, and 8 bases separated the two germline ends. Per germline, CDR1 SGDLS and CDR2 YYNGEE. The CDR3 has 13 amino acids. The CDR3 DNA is TGTGCCAGCAGCGTAGATGAGGGGGAGACCCAGTACTTC. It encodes CASSVDEGETQYF. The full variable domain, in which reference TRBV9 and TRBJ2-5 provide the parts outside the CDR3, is DSGVTQTPKHLITATGQRVTLRCSPRSGDLSVYWYQQSLDQGLQFLIQYYNGEERAKGNILERFSAQQFPDLHSELNLSSLELGDSALYFCASSVDEGETQYFGPGTRLLVL.

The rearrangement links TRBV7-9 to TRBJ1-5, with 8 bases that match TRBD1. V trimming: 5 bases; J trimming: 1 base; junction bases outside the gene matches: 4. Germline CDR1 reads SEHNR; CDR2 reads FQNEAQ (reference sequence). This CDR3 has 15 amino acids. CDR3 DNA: TGTGCCAGCAGCCCCCAGGGGGCGAGCAATCAGCCCCAGCATTTT. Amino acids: CASSPQGASNQPQHF.

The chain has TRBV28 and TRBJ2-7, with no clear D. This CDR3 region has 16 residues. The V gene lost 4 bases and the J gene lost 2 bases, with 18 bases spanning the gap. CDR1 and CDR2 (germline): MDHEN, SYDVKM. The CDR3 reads CASSSPKTLPTYEQYF. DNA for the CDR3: TGTGCCAGCAGTTCCCCCAAGACGCTTCCAACCTACGAGCAGTACTTC. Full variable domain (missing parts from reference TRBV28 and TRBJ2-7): DVKVTQSSRYLVKRTGEKVFLECVQDMDHENMFWYRQDPGLGLRLIYFSYDVKMKEKGDIPEGYSVSREKKERFSLILESASTNQTSMYLCASSSPKTLPTYEQYFGPGTRLTVT.

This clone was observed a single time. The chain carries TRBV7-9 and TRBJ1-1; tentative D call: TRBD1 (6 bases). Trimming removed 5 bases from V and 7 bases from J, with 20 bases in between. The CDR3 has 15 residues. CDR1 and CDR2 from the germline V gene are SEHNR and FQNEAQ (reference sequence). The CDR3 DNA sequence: TGTGCCAGCAGCACATCGTGGGGGCAGGCCCTTGAAGCTTTCTTT. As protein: CASSTSWGQALEAFF. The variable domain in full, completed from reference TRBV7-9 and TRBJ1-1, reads DTGVSQNPRHKITKRGQNVTFRCDPISEHNRLYWYRQTLGQGPEFLTYFQNEAQLEKSRLLSDRFSAERPKGSFSTLEIQRTEQGDSAMYLCASSTSWGQALEAFFGQGTRLTVV.

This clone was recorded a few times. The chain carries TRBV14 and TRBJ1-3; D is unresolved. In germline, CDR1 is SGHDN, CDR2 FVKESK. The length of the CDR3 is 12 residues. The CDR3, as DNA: TGTGCGAGCGCAGTCTCTGGAAACACCATATATTTT. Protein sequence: CASAVSGNTIYF.

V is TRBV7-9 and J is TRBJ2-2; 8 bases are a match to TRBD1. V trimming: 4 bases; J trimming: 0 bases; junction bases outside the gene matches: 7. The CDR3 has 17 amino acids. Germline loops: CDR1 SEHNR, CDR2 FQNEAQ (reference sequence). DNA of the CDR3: TGTGCCAGCAGCTCCTATTGGACAGGGCCGAACACCGGGGAGCTGTTTTTT. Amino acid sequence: CASSSYWTGPNTGELFF.

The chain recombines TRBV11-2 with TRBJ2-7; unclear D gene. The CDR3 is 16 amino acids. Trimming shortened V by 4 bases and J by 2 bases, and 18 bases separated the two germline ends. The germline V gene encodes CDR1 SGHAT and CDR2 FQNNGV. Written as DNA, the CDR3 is TGTGCCAGCAGCTCGCGAAGGGCGAACGGTGCCTACGAGCAGTACTTC. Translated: CASSSRRANGAYEQYF.

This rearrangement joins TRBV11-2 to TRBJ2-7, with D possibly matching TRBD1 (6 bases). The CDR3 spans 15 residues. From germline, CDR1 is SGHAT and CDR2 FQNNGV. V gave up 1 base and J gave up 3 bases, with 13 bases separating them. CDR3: CASSLGSGERYEQYF. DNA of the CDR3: TGTGCCAGCAGCTTAGGGTCAGGGGAGCGCTACGAGCAGTACTTC.

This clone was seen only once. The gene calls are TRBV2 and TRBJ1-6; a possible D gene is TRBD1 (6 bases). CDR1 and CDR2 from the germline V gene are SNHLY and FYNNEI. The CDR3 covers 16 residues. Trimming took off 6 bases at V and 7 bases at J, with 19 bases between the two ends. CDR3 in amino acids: CASRREGTYFNSPLHF. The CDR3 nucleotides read TGTGCCAGCAGGCGAGAGGGGACATACTTCAATTCACCCCTCCACTTT. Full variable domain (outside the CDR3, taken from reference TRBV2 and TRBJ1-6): EPEVTQTPSHQVTQMGQEVILRCVPISNHLYFYWYRQILGQKVEFLVSFYNNEISEKSEIFDDQFSVERPDGSNFTLKIRSTKLEDSAMYFCASRREGTYFNSPLHFGNGTRLTVT.

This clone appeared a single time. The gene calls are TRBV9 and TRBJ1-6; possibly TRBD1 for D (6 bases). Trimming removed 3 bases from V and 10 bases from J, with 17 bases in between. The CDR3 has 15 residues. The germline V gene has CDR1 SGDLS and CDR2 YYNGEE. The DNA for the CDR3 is TGTGCCAGCAGCGGAAAGGGGACAATGGCGTCACCCCTCCACTTT. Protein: CASSGKGTMASPLHF.

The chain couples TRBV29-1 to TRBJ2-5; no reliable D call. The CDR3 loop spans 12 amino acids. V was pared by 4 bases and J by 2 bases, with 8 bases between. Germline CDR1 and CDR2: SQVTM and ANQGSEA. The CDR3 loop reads CSVATIQETQYF. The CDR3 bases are TGCAGCGTTGCGACAATACAAGAGACCCAGTACTTC.

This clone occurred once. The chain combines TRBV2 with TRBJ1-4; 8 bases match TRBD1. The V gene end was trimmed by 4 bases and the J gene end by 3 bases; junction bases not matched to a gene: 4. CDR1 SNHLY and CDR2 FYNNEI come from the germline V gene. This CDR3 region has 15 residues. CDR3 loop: CASSGTGTANEKLFF. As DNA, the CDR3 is TGTGCCAGCAGTGGGACAGGGACCGCTAATGAAAAACTGTTTTTT. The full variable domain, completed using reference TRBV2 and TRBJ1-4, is EPEVTQTPSHQVTQMGQEVILRCVPISNHLYFYWYRQILGQKVEFLVSFYNNEISEKSEIFDDQFSVERPDGSNFTLKIRSTKLEDSAMYFCASSGTGTANEKLFFGSGTQLSVL.

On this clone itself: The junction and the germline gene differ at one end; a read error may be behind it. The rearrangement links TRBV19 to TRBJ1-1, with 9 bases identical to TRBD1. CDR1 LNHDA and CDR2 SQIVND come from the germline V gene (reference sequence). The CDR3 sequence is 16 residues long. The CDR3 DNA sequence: TGTACCAGTAGTACTCCAAGGACAGGGGAGACCACTGAAGCTTTCTTT. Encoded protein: CTSSTPRTGETTEAFF.

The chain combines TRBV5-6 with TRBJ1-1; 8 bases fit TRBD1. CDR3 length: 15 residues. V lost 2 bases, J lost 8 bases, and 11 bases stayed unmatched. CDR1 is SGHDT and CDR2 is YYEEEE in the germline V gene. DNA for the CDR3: TGTGCCAGCAGCTTAAAGGCAGGGGGCGATTGGGAAGCTTTCTTT. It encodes CASSLKAGGDWEAFF. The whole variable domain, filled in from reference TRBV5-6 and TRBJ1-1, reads DAGVTQSPTHLIKTRGQQVTLRCSPKSGHDTVSWYQQALGQGPQFIFQYYEEEERQRGNFPDRFSGHQFPNYSSELNVNALLLGDSALYLCASSLKAGGDWEAFFGQGTRLTVV.